Listed here is a single T cell receptor beta chain. The antigen it recognizes is unknown. It has no much larger one-base neighbor in the sample; base qualities were not kept. Other DNA sequences in this sample translate to the same CDR3. The sample comes from a study of PD-1 blockade in classical Hodgkin lymphoma (TCRdb year 2020). In the study overall: Nivolumab dosing was 3 mg/kg intravenously every 2 weeks, continuing until either disease progression or unacceptable toxicity. To define a peripheral blood immune signature of response to PD-1 blockade in classical Hodgkin lymphoma, the study combined TCR beta sequencing with CyTOF. Study-wide findings and limitations: A significant rise by C4D1 was seen in CD4+ but not CD8+ TCR diversity (p=0.0027 vs p=0.16), with the rise being most apparent in complete responders (p=0.02). Among trial patients, those achieving complete response had baseline diversity similar to that of newly diagnosed patients, while diversity was significantly lower in partial responders and progressors. Diversity was lower in patients who began nivolumab less than 1 year after ASCT, so these patients were left out of later analyses to avoid confounding by immune reconstitution. Baseline TCR diversity was reported to be lower in newly diagnosed patients than in healthy donors and to be lower still in relapsed/refractory patients. The study covered only a single clinical trial cohort, and the causes of the repertoire differences, possibly disease activity or prior therapy, were still not defined.

The time point label, as the study defines it: cycle 2 day 1 (C2D1) of nivolumab. Every trial patient had relapsed after autologous stem cell transplantation, and cohorts A, B and C differed in prior brentuximab vedotin exposure. The trial cohort comprised about 60 patients with relapsed/refractory classical Hodgkin lymphoma whose best overall responses were complete response, partial response or progressive disease. Single-agent nivolumab was administered to trial patients in the multi-cohort phase II CheckMate 205 trial. Best overall response was determined by an independent review committee according to the 2007 International Working Group response criteria. Trial PBMCs were collected just before the start of nivolumab (C1D1) and during therapy at cycle 2 day 1 and cycle 4 day 1. Peripheral blood was collected in 8 mL Vacutainer Cell Preparation Tubes, from which PBMCs were isolated by centrifugation and then cryopreserved.

The Qiagen DNeasy kit was used to extract genomic DNA from unsorted PBMCs and from the negatively selected CD4+ and CD8+ fractions. TCR beta CDR3 regions were amplified by immunoSEQ multiplex PCR using primers annealing to V and J segments. A synthetic immune receptor repertoire was used to minimize amplification bias, and any remaining bias was removed computationally after sequencing. Processing in the source paper ran as follows. Custom Python scripts were used to quantify repertoire diversity as the Shannon entropy index. The unsorted, CD4+ and CD8+ repertoires were each analyzed separately, with the exception of combined analyses, where CD4+ and CD8+ sequences were merged in silico. Clonal expansion was defined as at least a 2-fold frequency increase after treatment relative to C1D1, with a pseudocount of 0.5 for undetected baseline clones. Singleton clones were defined as clones with 0 or 1 copy at C1D1, and non-singleton clones were defined as clones with 2 or more copies. Clones expanded in unsorted samples were labelled as CD4+, CD8+ or unknown by matching protein sequences in sorted samples from the same patient. Wilcoxon tests were applied to paired samples to test diversity changes from C1D1 to C4D1. Here the immuneACCESS table is served through TCRdb, limited to in-frame sequences with V and J called. Missing clones are a known gap in these copies; in checked studies unresolved V genes cover under half, and the rest lacks a known reason. V and J calls plus clone size are reproduced from that table; the DNA served to infer D and trimming. This sample has 37,000 or so clones in its table, and just over 85% of those were observed once. The biggest ten clones account for approximately 7.6% of the sample.

The CDR3 contains 15 residues, cysteine and phenylalanine counted. The read is trimmed to its CDR3 DNA, 45 bases read in frame from base 1. CDR1 and CDR2, per the germline V gene, are MRHNA and SNTAGT. Trimming costs V 3 bases and J 0 bases, and their ends lie 6 bases apart. Here the sequenced sample was peripheral blood mononuclear cells (PBMCs), taken before the second cycle of nivolumab. In this chain, TRBV6-4 is recombined with TRBJ2-6; the D gene is perhaps TRBD1, on 6 matching bases. The TCR was taken from a human donor with classical Hodgkin lymphoma. CDR3 loop: CASSEDSSGANVLTF. Here is the DNA: TGTGCCAGCAGTGAGGACAGCTCTGGGGCCAACGTCCTGACTTTC.